One and the same sample provided the 4 T cell receptor beta chains below, sequenced in a study of CD8 T cells in ankylosing spondylitis. Using its own MiXCR run on the 5' RACE reads, TCRdb lists one record per CDR3 protein. The sample shows around 150,000 distinct CDR3 sequences, around 7.9% of them seen only once. Sequenced material: blood, either unsorted or a sorted T cell fraction (not recorded which). Receptors originate from a female donor with ankylosing spondylitis or in good health (not recorded which).

This clonotype has ten or more counts. The J gene is TRBJ2-3, the V gene TRBV24-1; D unresolved. The length of the CDR3 is 15 residues. V lost 1 base to trimming and J lost 2 bases, with 9 bases between them. Germline V gives CDR1 KGHDR, CDR2 SFDVKD. The CDR3 sequence: CATSDFQENTDTQYF. DNA for the CDR3: TGTGCCACCAGTGATTTTCAGGAGAACACAGATACGCAGTATTTT.

This clonotype was recorded many times. The chain combines TRBV5-1 with TRBJ2-5; 9 positions agree with TRBD2. CDR1 SGHRS and CDR2 YFSETQ come from the germline V gene. The CDR3 is 19 residues long. With V trimmed by 0 bases and J by 0 bases, 12 bases remained unmatched. The CDR3 region is CASSLVPHWTSAHQETQYF. In DNA form, the CDR3 reads TGCGCCAGCAGCTTGGTGCCCCACTGGACTAGCGCCCACCAAGAGACCCAGTACTTC.

This clonotype was counted ten times or more. The rearrangement links TRBV5-1 to TRBJ1-1; TRBD1 might be the D (5 bases). The germline V gene has CDR1 SGHRS and CDR2 YFSETQ. Deletions cut 4 bases from V and 11 bases from J, with 18 bases between. CDR3 length: 13 amino acids. CDR3 amino acids: CASSKGDGASAFF. The CDR3 nucleotides are TGCGCCAGCAGCAAAGGGGACGGAGCCTCGGCTTTCTTT.

This chain connects TRBV20-1 to TRBJ1-1; 12 bases line up with TRBD1. V was clipped by 5 bases and J by 4 bases; unmatched bases: 8. This CDR3 is 15 amino acids long. CDR1 is DFQATT, CDR2 SNEGSKA, per germline (reference sequence). This CDR3 reads CSAAAGQGAFTEAFF. In nucleotides, the CDR3 is TGCAGTGCTGCAGCGGGACAGGGGGCTTTCACTGAAGCTTTCTTT.